One and the same sample provided the 2 T cell receptor beta chains below, sequenced in a study of cytomegalovirus exposure and HLA in healthy donors. PCR primers comprised 60 Vbeta and 13 Jbeta primers. Produced via immunoSEQ multiplex PCR; TCRdb's table is partial and in-frame only. The repertoire consists of around 140,000 clones, with around 73% occurring once and the leading ten covering under 3%. The specimen sequenced was PBMCs. These receptors came from a female donor in good health and CMV-seronegative.

This clone was counted a single time. The rearrangement links TRBV6-1 to TRBJ2-3, with D possibly matching TRBD1 (5 bases). CDR3 length: 15 amino acids. V was cut by 0 bases and J by 1 base, with 8 bases left in between. The V gene's germline CDR1 is MNHNS and CDR2 SASEGT. The CDR3, as DNA: TGTGCCAGCAGTGAAGCGCTGGGGCGCACAGATACGCAGTATTTT. Its translation: CASSEALGRTDTQYF.

For this clone: Compared with germline, one end of the junction differs, possibly owing to a read error. CDR3 protein: CASSQEYSNQPQHF. Written as DNA, the CDR3 is TGCGCCAGCAGTCAAGAGTATAGCAATCAGCCCCAGCATTTT. V is TRBV4-1 and J is TRBJ1-5, with no clear D. The CDR3 extends over 14 amino acids. CDR1 MGHRA and CDR2 YSYEKL come from the germline V gene.